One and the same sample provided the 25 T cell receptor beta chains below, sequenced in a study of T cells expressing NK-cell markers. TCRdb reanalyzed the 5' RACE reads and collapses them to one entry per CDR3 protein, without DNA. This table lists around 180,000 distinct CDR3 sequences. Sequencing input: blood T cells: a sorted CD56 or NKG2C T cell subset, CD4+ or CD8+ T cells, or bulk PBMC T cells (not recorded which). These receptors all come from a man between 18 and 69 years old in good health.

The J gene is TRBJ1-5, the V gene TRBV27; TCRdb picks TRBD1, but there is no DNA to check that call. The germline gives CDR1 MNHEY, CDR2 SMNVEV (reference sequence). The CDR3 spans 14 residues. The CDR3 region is CASSWGGQGQPQHF.

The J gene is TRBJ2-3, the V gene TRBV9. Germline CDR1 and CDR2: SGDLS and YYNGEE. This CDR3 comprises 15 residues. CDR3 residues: CASSVEHSFTDTQYF.

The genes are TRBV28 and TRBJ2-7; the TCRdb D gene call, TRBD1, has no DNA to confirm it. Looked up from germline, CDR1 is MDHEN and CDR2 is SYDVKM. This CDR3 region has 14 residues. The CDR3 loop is CASRDPDRAGEQYF.

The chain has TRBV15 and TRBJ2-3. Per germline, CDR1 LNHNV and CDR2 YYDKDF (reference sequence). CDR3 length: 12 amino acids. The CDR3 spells CATRHRTDTQYF.

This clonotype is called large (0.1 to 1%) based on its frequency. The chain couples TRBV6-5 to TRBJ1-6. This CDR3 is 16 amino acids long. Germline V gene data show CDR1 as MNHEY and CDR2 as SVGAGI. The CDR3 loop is CATLGGQGAYNSPLHF.

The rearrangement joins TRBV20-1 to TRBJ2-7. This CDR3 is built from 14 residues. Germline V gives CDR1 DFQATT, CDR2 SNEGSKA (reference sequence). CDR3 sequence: CSARSMVETYEQYF.

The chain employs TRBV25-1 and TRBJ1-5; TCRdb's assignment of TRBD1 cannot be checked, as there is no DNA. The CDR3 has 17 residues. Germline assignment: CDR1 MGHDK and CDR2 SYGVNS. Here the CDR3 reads CASSDTRVEDSNQPQHF.

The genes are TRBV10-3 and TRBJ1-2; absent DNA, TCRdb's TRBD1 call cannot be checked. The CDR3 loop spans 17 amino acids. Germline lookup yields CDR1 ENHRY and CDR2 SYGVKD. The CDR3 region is CAISESLRGQGNYGYTF.

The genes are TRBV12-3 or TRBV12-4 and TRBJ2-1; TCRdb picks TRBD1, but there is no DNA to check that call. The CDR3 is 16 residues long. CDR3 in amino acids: CASRPGQGLEHNEQFF.

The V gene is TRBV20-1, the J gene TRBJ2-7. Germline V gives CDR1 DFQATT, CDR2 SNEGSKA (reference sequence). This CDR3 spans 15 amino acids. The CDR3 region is CSAETEEDDSYEQYF.

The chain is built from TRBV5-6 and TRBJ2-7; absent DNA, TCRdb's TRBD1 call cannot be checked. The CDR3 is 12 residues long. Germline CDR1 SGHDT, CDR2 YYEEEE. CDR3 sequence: CASSPDRREQYF.

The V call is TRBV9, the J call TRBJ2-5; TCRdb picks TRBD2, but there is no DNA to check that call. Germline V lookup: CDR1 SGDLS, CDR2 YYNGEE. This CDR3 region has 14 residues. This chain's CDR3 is CASSAGLARETQYF. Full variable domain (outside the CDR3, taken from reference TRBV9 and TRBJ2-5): DSGVTQTPKHLITATGQRVTLRCSPRSGDLSVYWYQQSLDQGLQFLIQYYNGEERAKGNILERFSAQQFPDLHSELNLSSLELGDSALYFCASSAGLARETQYFGPGTRLLVL.

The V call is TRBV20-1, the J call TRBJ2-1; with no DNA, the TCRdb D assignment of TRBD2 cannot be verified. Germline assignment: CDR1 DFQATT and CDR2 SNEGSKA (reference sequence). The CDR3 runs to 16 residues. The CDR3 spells CSARPSGGNTYNEQFF.

This chain's CDR3 is CASSWRTGHSSNYGYTF. This rearrangement joins TRBV7-9 to TRBJ1-2; TCRdb returns TRBD1, unconfirmable since there is no DNA. This CDR3 is 17 amino acids long. The germline V gene has CDR1 SEHNR and CDR2 FQNEAQ (reference sequence).

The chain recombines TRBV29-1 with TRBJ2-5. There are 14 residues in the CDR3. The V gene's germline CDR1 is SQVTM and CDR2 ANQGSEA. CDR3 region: CSVEDYGSRETQYF.

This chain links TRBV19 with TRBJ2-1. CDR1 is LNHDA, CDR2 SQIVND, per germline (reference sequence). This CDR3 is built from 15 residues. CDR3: CASSGWGRSYNEQFF.

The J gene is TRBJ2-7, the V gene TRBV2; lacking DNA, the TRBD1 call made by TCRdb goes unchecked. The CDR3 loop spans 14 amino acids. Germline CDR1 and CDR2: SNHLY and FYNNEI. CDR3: CASSVGDDTYEQYF.

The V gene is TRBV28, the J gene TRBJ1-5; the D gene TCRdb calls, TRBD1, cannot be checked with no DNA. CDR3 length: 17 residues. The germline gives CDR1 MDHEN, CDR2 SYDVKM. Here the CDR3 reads CASSSSRDRGGNQPQHF.

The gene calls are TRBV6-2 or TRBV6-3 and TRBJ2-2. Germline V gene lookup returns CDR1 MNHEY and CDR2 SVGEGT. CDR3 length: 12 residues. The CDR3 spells CASGIGTGELFF.

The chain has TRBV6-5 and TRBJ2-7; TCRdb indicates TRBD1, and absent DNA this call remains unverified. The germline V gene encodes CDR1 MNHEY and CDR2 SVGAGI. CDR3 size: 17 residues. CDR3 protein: CASSYRAPGTGDAEQYF.

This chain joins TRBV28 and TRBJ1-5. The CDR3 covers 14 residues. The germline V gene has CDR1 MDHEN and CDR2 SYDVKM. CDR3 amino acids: CASSLAAAMEPQHF.

The CDR3 spells CATNEAGWNEQFF. This rearrangement joins TRBV24-1 to TRBJ2-1; TCRdb outputs TRBD1, but without DNA this stays unchecked. CDR1 and CDR2 from the germline V gene are KGHDR and SFDVKD. The CDR3 is 13 residues long.

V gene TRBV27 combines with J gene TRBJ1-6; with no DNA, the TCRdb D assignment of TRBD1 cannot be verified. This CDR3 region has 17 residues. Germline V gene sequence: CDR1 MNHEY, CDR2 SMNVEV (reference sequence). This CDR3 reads CASSSRGLSSYNSPLHF.

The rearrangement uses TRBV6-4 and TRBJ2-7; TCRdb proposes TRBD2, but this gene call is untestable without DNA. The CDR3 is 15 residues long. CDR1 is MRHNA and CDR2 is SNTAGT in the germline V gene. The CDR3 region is CASSLIGGPFDEQYF.

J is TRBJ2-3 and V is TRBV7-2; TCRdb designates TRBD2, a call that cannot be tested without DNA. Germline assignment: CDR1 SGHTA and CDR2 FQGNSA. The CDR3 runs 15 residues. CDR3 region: CASSTSGGAVDTQYF. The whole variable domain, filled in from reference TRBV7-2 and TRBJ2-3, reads GAGVSQSPSNKVTEKGKDVELRCDPISGHTALYWYRQSLGQGLEFLIYFQGNSAPDKSGLPSDRFSAERTGGSVSTLTIQRTQQEDSAVYLCASSTSGGAVDTQYFGPGTRLTVL.